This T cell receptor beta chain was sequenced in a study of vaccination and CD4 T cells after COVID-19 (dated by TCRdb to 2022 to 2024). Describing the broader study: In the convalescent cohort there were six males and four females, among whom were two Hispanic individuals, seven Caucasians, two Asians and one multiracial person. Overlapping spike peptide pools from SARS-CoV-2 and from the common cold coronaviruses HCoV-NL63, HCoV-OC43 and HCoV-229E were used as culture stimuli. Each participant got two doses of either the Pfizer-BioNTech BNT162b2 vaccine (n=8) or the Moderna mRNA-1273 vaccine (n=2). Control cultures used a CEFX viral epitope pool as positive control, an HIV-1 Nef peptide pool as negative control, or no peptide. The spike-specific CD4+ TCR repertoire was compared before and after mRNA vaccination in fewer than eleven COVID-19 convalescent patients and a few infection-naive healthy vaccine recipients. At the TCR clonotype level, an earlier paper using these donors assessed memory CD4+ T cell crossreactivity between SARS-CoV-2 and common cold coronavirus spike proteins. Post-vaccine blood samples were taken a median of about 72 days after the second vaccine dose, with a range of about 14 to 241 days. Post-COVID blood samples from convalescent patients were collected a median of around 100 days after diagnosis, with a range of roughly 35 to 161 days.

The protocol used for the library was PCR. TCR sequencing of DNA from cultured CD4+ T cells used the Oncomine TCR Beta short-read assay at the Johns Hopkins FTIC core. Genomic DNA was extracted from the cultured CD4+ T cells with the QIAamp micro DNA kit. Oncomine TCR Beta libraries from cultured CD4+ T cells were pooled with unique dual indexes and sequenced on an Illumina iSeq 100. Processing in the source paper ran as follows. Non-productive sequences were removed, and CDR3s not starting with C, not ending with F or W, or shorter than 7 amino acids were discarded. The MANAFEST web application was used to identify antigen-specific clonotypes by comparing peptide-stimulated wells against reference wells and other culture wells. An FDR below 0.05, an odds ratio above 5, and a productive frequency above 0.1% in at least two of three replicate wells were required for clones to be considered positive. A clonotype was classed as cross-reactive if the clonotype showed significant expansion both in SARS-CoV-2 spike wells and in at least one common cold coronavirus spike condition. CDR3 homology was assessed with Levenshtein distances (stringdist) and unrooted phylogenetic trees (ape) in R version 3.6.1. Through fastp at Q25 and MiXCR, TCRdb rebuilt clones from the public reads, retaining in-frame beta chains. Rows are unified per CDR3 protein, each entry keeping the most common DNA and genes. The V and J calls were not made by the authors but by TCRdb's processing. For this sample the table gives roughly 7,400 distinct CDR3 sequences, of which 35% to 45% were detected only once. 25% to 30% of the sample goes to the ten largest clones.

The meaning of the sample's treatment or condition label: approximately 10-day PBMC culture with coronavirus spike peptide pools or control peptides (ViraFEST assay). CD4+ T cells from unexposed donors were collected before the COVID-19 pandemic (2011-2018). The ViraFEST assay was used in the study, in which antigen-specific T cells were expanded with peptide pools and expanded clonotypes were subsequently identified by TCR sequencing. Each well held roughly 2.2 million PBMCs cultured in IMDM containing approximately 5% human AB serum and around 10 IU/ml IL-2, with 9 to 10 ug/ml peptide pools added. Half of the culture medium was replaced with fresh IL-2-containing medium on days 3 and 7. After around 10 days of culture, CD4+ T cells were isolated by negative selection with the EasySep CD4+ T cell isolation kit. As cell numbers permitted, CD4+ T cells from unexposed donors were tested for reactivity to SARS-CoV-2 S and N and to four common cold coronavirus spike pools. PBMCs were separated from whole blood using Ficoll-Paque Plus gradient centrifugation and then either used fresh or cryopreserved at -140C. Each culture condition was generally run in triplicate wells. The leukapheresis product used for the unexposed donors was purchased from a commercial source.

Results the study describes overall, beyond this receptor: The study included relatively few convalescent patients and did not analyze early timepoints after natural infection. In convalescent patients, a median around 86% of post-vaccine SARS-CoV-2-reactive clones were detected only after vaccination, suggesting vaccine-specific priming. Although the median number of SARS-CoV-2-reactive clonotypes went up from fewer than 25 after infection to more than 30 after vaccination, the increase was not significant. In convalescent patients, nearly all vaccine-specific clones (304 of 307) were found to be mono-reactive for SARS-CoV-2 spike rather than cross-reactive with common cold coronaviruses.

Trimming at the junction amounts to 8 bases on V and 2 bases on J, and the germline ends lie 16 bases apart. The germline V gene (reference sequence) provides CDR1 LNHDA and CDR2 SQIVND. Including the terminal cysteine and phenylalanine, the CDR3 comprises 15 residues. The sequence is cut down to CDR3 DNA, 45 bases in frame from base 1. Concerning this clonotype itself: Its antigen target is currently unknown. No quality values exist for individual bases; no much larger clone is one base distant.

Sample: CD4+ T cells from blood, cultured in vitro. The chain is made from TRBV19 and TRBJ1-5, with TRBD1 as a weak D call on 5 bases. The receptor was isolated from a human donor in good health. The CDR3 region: CASGGWGGGNQPQHF. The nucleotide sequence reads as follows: TGTGCCAGTGGGGGGTGGGGAGGTGGCAATCAGCCCCAGCATTTT.